This T cell receptor (beta chain) came from a study of post-analysis software for immune sequencing data. About the research overall: Both relapsing-remitting and secondary progressive multiple sclerosis featured among the disease courses, as did progressive-relapsing multiple sclerosis.

cDNA libraries for TCR beta contained unique molecular identifiers. With roughly 0.95 to 11 million T cells as the source, a few hundred thousand cDNA molecules resulted. One entry per CDR3 protein results from TCRdb running MiXCR on the PCR reads. This table holds about 540,000 distinct CDR3 sequences, around 34% found once. The sample holds a few counts of this clonotype. What it binds is unknown. Study-level findings and limits: Roughly 5 TRBV segments, TRBV5-6, TRBV5-1 and TRBV20-1 among them, were found more frequent in patients than controls. Those with multiple sclerosis, the patient group, showed significantly lower normalized Chao1 diversity than controls. Analysis by F measure revealed that same-batch samples clustered strongly together.

CDR1 SGHAT and CDR2 FQNNGV come from the germline V gene. V was clipped by 0 bases and J by 12 bases, with 9 bases between them. The CDR3 contains 12 residues. What was sequenced was blood. This clonotype was obtained from a girl aged 2 to 17 with multiple sclerosis. The V gene is TRBV11-2, the J gene TRBJ2-1; D not resolved. The CDR3 reads CASSLDDKVQFF. CDR3 sequence (DNA): TGTGCCAGCAGCTTAGATGATAAAGTGCAGTTCTTC.